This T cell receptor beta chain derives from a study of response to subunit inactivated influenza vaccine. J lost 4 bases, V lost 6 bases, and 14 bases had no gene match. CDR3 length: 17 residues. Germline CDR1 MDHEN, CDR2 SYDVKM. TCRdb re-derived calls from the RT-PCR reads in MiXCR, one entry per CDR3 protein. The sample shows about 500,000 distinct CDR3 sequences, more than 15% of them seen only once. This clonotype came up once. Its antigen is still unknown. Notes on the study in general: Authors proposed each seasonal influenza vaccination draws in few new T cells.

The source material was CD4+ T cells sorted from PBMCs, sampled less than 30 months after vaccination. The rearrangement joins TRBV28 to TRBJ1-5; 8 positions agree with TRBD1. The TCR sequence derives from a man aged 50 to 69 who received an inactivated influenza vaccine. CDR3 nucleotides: TGTGCCAGCAGACCCCGGACAGGGCCCGTCACGAATCAGCCCCAGCATTTT. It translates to CASRPRTGPVTNQPQHF.